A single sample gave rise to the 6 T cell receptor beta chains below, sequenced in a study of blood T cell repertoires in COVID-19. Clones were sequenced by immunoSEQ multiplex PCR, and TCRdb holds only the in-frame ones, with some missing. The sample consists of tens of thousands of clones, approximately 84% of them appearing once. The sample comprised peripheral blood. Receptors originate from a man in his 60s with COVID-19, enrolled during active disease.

Here the CDR3 reads CASSIGQAGEQFF. CDR3 DNA sequence: TGTGCCAGCAGCATAGGACAGGCGGGTGAGCAGTTCTTC. This rearrangement joins TRBV5-6 to TRBJ2-1; 7 bases fit TRBD1. V gave up 4 bases and J gave up 9 bases; unmatched junction bases: 7. CDR1 SGHDT and CDR2 YYEEEE come from the germline V gene. This CDR3 has 13 amino acids.

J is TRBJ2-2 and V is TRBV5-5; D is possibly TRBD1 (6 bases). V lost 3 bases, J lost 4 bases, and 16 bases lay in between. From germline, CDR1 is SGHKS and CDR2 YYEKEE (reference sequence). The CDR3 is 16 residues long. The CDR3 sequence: CASSSQGSTLTGELFF. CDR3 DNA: TGTGCCAGCAGCTCACAGGGATCAACCCTCACCGGGGAGCTGTTTTTT.

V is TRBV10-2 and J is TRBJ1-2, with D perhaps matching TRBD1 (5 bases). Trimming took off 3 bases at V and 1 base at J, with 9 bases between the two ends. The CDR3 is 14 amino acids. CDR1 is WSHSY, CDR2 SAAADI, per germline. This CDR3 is CASSDWGLNYGYTF. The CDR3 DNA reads TGCGCCAGCAGTGATTGGGGCCTTAACTATGGCTACACCTTC.

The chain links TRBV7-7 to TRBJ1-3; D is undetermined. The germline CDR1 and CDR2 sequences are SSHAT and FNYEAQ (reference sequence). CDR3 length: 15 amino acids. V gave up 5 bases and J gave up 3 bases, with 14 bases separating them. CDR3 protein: CASSPGVGSGNTIYF. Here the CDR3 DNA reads TGTGCCAGCAGCCCCGGGGTGGGCAGTGGAAACACCATATATTTT.

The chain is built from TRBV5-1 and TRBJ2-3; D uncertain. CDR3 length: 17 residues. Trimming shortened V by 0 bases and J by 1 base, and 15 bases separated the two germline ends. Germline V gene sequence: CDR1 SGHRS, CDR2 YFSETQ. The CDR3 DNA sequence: TGCGCCAGCAGCTTGGCCGGCTTTCGGCAGGGCACAGATACGCAGTATTTT. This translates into CASSLAGFRQGTDTQYF. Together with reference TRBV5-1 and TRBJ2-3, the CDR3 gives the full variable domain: KAGVTQTPRYLIKTRGQQVTLSCSPISGHRSVSWYQQTPGQGLQFLFEYFSETQRNKGNFPGRFSGRQFSNSRSEMNVSTLELGDSALYLCASSLAGFRQGTDTQYFGPGTRLTVL.

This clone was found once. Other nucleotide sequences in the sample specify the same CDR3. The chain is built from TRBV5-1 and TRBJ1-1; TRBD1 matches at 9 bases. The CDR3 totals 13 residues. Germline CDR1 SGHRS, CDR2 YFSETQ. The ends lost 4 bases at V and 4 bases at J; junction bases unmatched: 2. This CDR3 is CASSRGQGTEAFF. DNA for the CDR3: TGCGCCAGCAGCAGGGGACAGGGCACTGAAGCTTTCTTT.